The present T cell receptor (beta chain) was sequenced within a study of T cells in Graves' hyperthyroidism and ophthalmopathy. About the research overall: Sampling of peripheral blood happened at initial diagnosis, prior to any treatment.

The investigators amplified TCR beta CDR3 regions from RNA transcripts. HTBI primers were employed in a first-round RT-PCR of the TCR CDR3. Using its own MiXCR run on the multiplex PCR reads, TCRdb lists one record per CDR3 protein. This table has 400,000 to 550,000 distinct CDR3 sequences, around 14% appearing once. The hyperthyroidism patients had all been newly diagnosed, and their disease duration was under 2 months. Their ages ranged from 18 to 65 years. The study, taken as a whole, reports: Most clonotypes expanded in thyroid above 0.001 were likewise present in blood.

The CDR3 is 14 residues long. Germline V gives CDR1 MNHEY, CDR2 SVGAGI. The germline V and J ends were trimmed by 2 bases and 5 bases, with 12 bases remaining between them. Details on this clonotype: Its target is unknown.

This receptor was obtained from a woman younger than 30 with Graves' hyperthyroidism. Material for sequencing was blood. The chain is built from TRBV6-5 and TRBJ2-5; D not resolved. The CDR3 nucleotides are TGTGCCAGCAGTTACGAGGCTCGGCGGGAGACCCAGTACTTC. This gives the protein CASSYEARRETQYF.